This TCR beta chain was obtained from a study of sequential checkpoint blockade in melanoma. For the study at large: Both treatment sequences were followed by maintenance nivolumab.

TCRdb's table, derived via immunoSEQ multiplex PCR, lists solely in-frame clones and lacks some. The table records roughly 20,000 clones, approximately 80% of them present only once. The treatment was: randomized to nivolumab then ipilimumab (arm A) or the reverse (arm B). Patients had received no earlier DNA-damaging chemotherapy. Sorted cells were live CD3+CD8+, lacking CD19 and CD56, from PBMCs. This clonotype was obtained from a human donor with melanoma. The sequences come from CD8+ T cells sorted from blood (inferred from file names), collected from a patient given nivolumab and ipilimumab in sequence.

The CDR3 nucleotides are TGTGCCAGCAGCTCACCAGGGTCCAGCAATCAGCCCCAGCATTTT. Translated: CASSSPGSSNQPQHF. This chain uses TRBV7-9 with TRBJ1-5; a weak D match, TRBD1 (5 bases). Germline V gene sequence: CDR1 SEHNR, CDR2 FQNEAQ (reference sequence). The CDR3 has 15 residues. V dropped 4 bases and J dropped 1 base, with 11 bases sitting between them.